The 21 T cell receptor beta chains listed next were all sequenced from one sample in a study of T-cell memory formation after mild COVID-19. TCRdb processed the 5' RACE reads anew with MiXCR; each CDR3 protein has one entry. The table includes 180,000 or so distinct CDR3 sequences, roughly 17% detected once. Sequenced sample: PBMCs or a T cell subset sorted from them (not recorded which). All receptors derive from an adult woman who had mild COVID-19 (a few samples of this study predate the infection). Cell type and time point are not known.

This clonotype was detected ten times or more. The chain is built from TRBV5-1 and TRBJ1-1; D is uncertain. V lost 1 base and J 0 bases, leaving 7 bases between the germline ends. The length of the CDR3 is 14 residues. Germline values: CDR1 SGHRS, CDR2 YFSETQ. The CDR3 nucleotides are TGCGCCAGCAGCTTGACTCAGGTGAACACTGAAGCTTTCTTT. Translating gives CASSLTQVNTEAFF.

The chain recombines TRBV10-3 with TRBJ2-5; weak D call: TRBD2 (6 bases). Germline CDR1 is ENHRY and CDR2 is SYGVKD. Trimming left V 4 bases short and J 1 base short, with 7 bases between. The length of the CDR3 is 13 residues. The CDR3 is CAISVGGQETQYF. CDR3 bases: TGTGCCATCAGTGTGGGGGGCCAAGAGACCCAGTACTTC.

There are a few counts of this clonotype. CDR3 in DNA: TGTGCCAGCAGCTTAGATGGTGGCGGGAGCTCGGGTGAGCAGTTCTTC. Residues: CASSLDGGGSSGEQFF. The rearrangement uses TRBV11-3 and TRBJ2-1; 7 bases align to TRBD2. Germline assignment: CDR1 SGHNT and CDR2 YENEEA. This CDR3 has 16 residues. J was trimmed by 9 bases and V by 0 bases; bases with no gene match: 11.

This clonotype was counted a few times. The CDR3 nucleotides are TGTGCCAGCAGCCAACGCCAGGGGAACACTGAAGCTTTCTTT. Protein product: CASSQRQGNTEAFF. The V and J genes are TRBV4-2 and TRBJ1-1; tentative D call: TRBD1 (5 bases). Germline values: CDR1 LGHNA, CDR2 YNFKEQ. V lost 2 bases and J 1 base, leaving 8 bases between the germline ends. The length of the CDR3 is 14 residues.

Only a few counts were recorded for this clonotype. The CDR3 DNA is TGCGCCAGCAGCCCCAGGGAGGGAAGAAATTCACCCCTCCACTTT. Its protein is CASSPREGRNSPLHF. This chain uses TRBV4-3 with TRBJ1-6; possibly TRBD1 for D (5 bases). Deletions cut 4 bases from V and 7 bases from J, with 14 bases between. This CDR3 spans 15 amino acids. Germline V gives CDR1 LGHNA, CDR2 YSLEER.

In its sample, this clonotype was seen a few times. The chain uses TRBV18 and TRBJ2-3; 7 positions match TRBD1. The CDR3 contains 16 residues. Germline CDR1 KGHSH, CDR2 LQKENI. J was trimmed by 5 bases and V by 1 base; bases with no gene match: 9. CDR3 sequence (DNA): TGTGCCAGCTCACCACTAAAAGGACAGGTTCAAGATACGCAGTATTTT. Translating gives CASSPLKGQVQDTQYF.

This clonotype has just a few counts. This chain joins TRBV6-2 or TRBV6-3 and TRBJ2-3, with D uncertain. The CDR3 is made up of 14 amino acids. V dropped 3 bases and J dropped 3 bases, with 10 bases sitting between them. Germline V gene lookup returns CDR1 MNHEY and CDR2 SVGEGT. In nucleotides, the CDR3 is TGTGCCAGCAGTTATTTGGCCCGGACAGATACGCAGTATTTT. This codes for CASSYLARTDTQYF.

Written as DNA, the CDR3 is TGCAGTGCTAGACGGCTAACTAGCACAGATACGCAGTATTTT. The encoded protein is CSARRLTSTDTQYF. J is TRBJ2-3 and V is TRBV20-1; D is unresolved. Looked up from germline, CDR1 is DFQATT and CDR2 is SNEGSKA (reference sequence). The V end was cut by 2 bases, the J end by 0 bases, with 9 bases between. CDR3 length equals 14 residues.

This clonotype occurred a few times. The rearrangement uses TRBV9 and TRBJ2-2, with TRBD2 as a possible D gene (6 bases). Germline CDR1 SGDLS, CDR2 YYNGEE. The V and J ends lost 0 bases and 5 bases respectively, with 14 bases between them. The CDR3 runs 16 residues. The CDR3, as DNA: TGTGCCAGCAGCGTAGTACGCGGGGCCCGAACCGGGGAGCTGTTTTTT. Residues: CASSVVRGARTGELFF.

This clonotype turned up a few times. The V and J genes are TRBV10-3 and TRBJ1-2; no clear D. Trimming shortened V by 8 bases and J by 4 bases, and 8 bases separated the two germline ends. The CDR3 is 11 residues long. Germline V gene lookup returns CDR1 ENHRY and CDR2 SYGVKD. For the CDR3, the DNA is TGTGCCATCGGCTACAGCTATGGCTACACCTTC. As protein: CAIGYSYGYTF.

The chain combines TRBV30 with TRBJ2-7; the match to TRBD2 covers 7 bases. The J segment lost 3 bases and the V segment lost 5 bases, leaving 1 base of the junction unmatched. This CDR3 spans 11 amino acids. Looked up from germline, CDR1 is GTSNPN and CDR2 is SVGIG (reference sequence). CDR3 loop: CAWQRGYEQYF. The CDR3 DNA is TGTGCCTGGCAGCGGGGCTACGAGCAGTACTTC.

This clonotype was observed at least ten times. The chain couples TRBV6-2 or TRBV6-3 to TRBJ2-5; 8 nucleotides align to TRBD2. Per the germline V gene, CDR1 is MNHEY and CDR2 is SVGEGT. This CDR3 comprises 16 residues. J gave up 4 bases and V 2 bases, and 9 bases lay outside the gene matches. CDR3 DNA sequence: TGTGCCAGCAGTTACACGGTCAGCGGGAGTAGAGAGACCCAGTACTTC. Amino acid sequence: CASSYTVSGSRETQYF.

This clonotype was counted between two and nine times. This CDR3 is CSASPGGGWDYGYTF. The CDR3 DNA is TGCAGTGCTAGCCCAGGGGGCGGATGGGACTATGGCTACACCTTC. This chain links TRBV20-1 with TRBJ1-2, with 8 bases identical to TRBD1. V trimming: 3 bases; J trimming: 3 bases; junction bases outside the gene matches: 9. Looked up from germline, CDR1 is DFQATT and CDR2 is SNEGSKA (reference sequence). The CDR3 totals 15 residues.

CDR3 in amino acids: CASSPDRVGAWQPQHF. In DNA, the CDR3 is TGTGCCAGCAGTCCGGACAGAGTGGGAGCCTGGCAGCCCCAGCATTTT. V gene TRBV6-1 combines with J gene TRBJ1-5; weak D call: TRBD1 (6 bases). Trimming removed 5 bases at V and 7 bases at J, with 21 bases between. This CDR3 is 16 amino acids long. In germline, CDR1 is MNHNS, CDR2 SASEGT.

This clonotype was seen more than once but under ten times. The chain is built from TRBV12-3 or TRBV12-4 and TRBJ1-1; D ambiguous. This CDR3 contains 14 residues. Trimming stripped 1 base from V and 2 bases from J, with 8 bases between. CDR3 coding DNA: TGTGCCAGCAGTTTAGGGGTTACAAACACTGAAGCTTTCTTT. This encodes CASSLGVTNTEAFF.

In its sample, this clonotype was seen a few times. The gene calls are TRBV14 and TRBJ2-3; 10 bases agree with TRBD2. From germline, CDR1 is SGHDN and CDR2 FVKESK. J gave up 3 bases and V 2 bases, and 5 bases lay outside the gene matches. This CDR3 contains 16 residues. CDR3 nucleotides: TGTGCCAGCAGCCAACAACCGGGACTAGCGACAGATACGCAGTATTTT. It codes for CASSQQPGLATDTQYF.

This clonotype came up many times. The gene calls are TRBV5-1 and TRBJ2-5; D is unresolved. The V gene's germline CDR1 is SGHRS and CDR2 YFSETQ. This CDR3 has 13 residues. The germline V and J ends were trimmed by 1 base and 2 bases, with 6 bases remaining between them. CDR3 region: CASSLIQQETQYF. For the CDR3, the DNA is TGCGCCAGCAGCTTGATACAGCAAGAGACCCAGTACTTC.

This clonotype was counted ten times or more. V and J are TRBV5-1 and TRBJ2-5; D remains ambiguous. Germline loops: CDR1 SGHRS, CDR2 YFSETQ. The CDR3 is 15 amino acids. V dropped 0 bases and J dropped 1 base, with 10 bases sitting between them. The CDR3 loop reads CASSLVSQSQETQYF. The CDR3 DNA follows: TGCGCCAGCAGCTTGGTATCCCAGAGCCAAGAGACCCAGTACTTC.

This clonotype was recorded many times. The chain links TRBV20-1 to TRBJ2-7; D perhaps matches TRBD2 (6 bases). The CDR3 runs 15 residues. V gave up 5 bases and J gave up 0 bases, with 17 bases separating them. Germline assignment: CDR1 DFQATT and CDR2 SNEGSKA (reference sequence). The CDR3 spells CSAPPAGSYSYEQYF. For the CDR3, the DNA is TGCAGTGCTCCCCCGGCGGGATCATACTCCTACGAGCAGTACTTC.

This clonotype came up many times. This chain links TRBV25-1 with TRBJ2-2; maybe TRBD1 (6 bases). Trimming pared 5 bases from V and 7 bases from J, leaving 23 bases between. The CDR3 spans 17 residues. CDR1 and CDR2 (germline): MGHDK, SYGVNS. CDR3 DNA: TGTGCCAGCAGTAATTTAACAGGGAAAAGGGAAGACGGGGAGCTGTTTTTT. Its protein is CASSNLTGKREDGELFF.

The chain joins TRBV5-1 to TRBJ2-2, with D maybe TRBD1 (7 bases). CDR1 is SGHRS, CDR2 YFSETQ, per germline. The CDR3 covers 14 residues. Trimming removed 4 bases from V and 6 bases from J, with 13 bases in between. The CDR3: CASSRTGEAGELFF. CDR3 DNA: TGCGCCAGCAGCCGTACAGGGGAGGCCGGGGAGCTGTTTTTT.